Shown below are 25 T cell receptor beta chains from a single sample sequenced in a study of control samples from healthy donors and cancer patients. The table came from immunoSEQ multiplex PCR; TCRdb's copy has only in-frame clones and leaves some out. The repertoire consists of 60,000 to 75,000 clones, with around 90% occurring once and the leading ten covering approximately 5%. Material: PBMCs. These receptors were obtained from a man in his sixties with colorectal cancer.

The rearrangement links TRBV12-3 or TRBV12-4 to TRBJ1-3; D not resolved. The CDR3 length is 11 residues. Trimming stripped 6 bases from V and 2 bases from J, with 2 bases between. CDR3 DNA: TGTGCCAGCAGCCCTGGAAACACCATATATTTT. Its protein product is CASSPGNTIYF.

V is TRBV9 and J is TRBJ1-6; a possible D gene is TRBD1 (5 bases). With 0 bases removed from V and 8 bases from J, the gap between germline ends came to 9 bases. This CDR3 is built from 14 residues. Germline V gives CDR1 SGDLS, CDR2 YYNGEE. CDR3 loop: CASSVVGGDSPLHF. CDR3 DNA sequence: TGTGCCAGCAGCGTAGTCGGGGGAGATTCACCCCTCCACTTT. The variable domain in full, completed from reference TRBV9 and TRBJ1-6, reads DSGVTQTPKHLITATGQRVTLRCSPRSGDLSVYWYQQSLDQGLQFLIQYYNGEERAKGNILERFSAQQFPDLHSELNLSSLELGDSALYFCASSVVGGDSPLHFGNGTRLTVT.

As to this clone: A read error may account for a junction end that differs from germline. V gene TRBV5-6 combines with J gene TRBJ1-1, with D uncertain. CDR3 length: 12 residues. Per the germline V gene, CDR1 is SGHDT and CDR2 is YYEEEE. The CDR3 spells CASSFLNAEAFF. DNA for the CDR3: TGTGCCAGCAGCTTCCTGAACGCTGAAGCTTTCTTT.

The chain is built from TRBV7-6 and TRBJ2-7, with D possibly matching TRBD1 (8 bases). Germline V CDR1 and CDR2: SGHVS, FNYEAQ. V dropped 0 bases and J dropped 4 bases, with 16 bases sitting between them. The CDR3 totals 16 residues. CDR3 coding DNA: TGTGCCAGCAGCTTAGCCACAGGGGGGGAAAGGTACGAGCAGTACTTC. Protein: CASSLATGGERYEQYF.

The V and J genes are TRBV12-3 or TRBV12-4 and TRBJ1-2; maybe TRBD1 (5 bases). Trimming shortened V by 5 bases and J by 8 bases, and 15 bases separated the two germline ends. The CDR3 totals 13 residues. CDR3 sequence reads: CASSGDRPGGYTF. As DNA, the CDR3 is TGTGCCAGCAGTGGGGACCGCCCGGGAGGCTACACCTTC.

The chain combines TRBV7-9 with TRBJ1-6; D gene uncertain. The V gene lost 3 bases and the J gene lost 10 bases, with 16 bases spanning the gap. From germline, CDR1 is SEHNR and CDR2 FQNEAQ (reference sequence). The CDR3 extends over 15 amino acids. The DNA of the CDR3 is TGTGCCAGCAGCTTCTCCGCACGAGCGTCCTCACCCCTCCACTTT. Translation: CASSFSARASSPLHF.

The gene calls are TRBV19 and TRBJ1-3, with D maybe TRBD1 (6 bases). The germline CDR1 and CDR2 sequences are LNHDA and SQIVND (reference sequence). Between the trimmed V and J ends, which lost 3 bases and 0 bases, there was a span of 12 bases. The CDR3 covers 16 residues. DNA for the CDR3: TGTGCCAGTAGTATTGGACAGCCGAACTCTGGAAACACCATATATTTT. It is translated as CASSIGQPNSGNTIYF.

The chain links TRBV4-1 to TRBJ2-3, with D possibly called TRBD1 or TRBD2 (5 bases each). CDR1 and CDR2 from the germline V gene are MGHRA and YSYEKL. The CDR3 contains 16 residues. V was trimmed by 0 bases and J by 4 bases, leaving 14 bases between them. CDR3 protein: CASSQDWAGSSDTQYF. The DNA of the CDR3 is TGCGCCAGCAGCCAAGATTGGGCAGGGAGTTCAGATACGCAGTATTTT.

This clone was seen once. This sequence joins TRBV21-1 and TRBJ2-5; no check of the table's D call, TRBD1, against the DNA was made. TRBV21-1 is a known pseudogene. There are 14 residues in the CDR3. DNA of the CDR3: TGTGCCACCTCCCCGGACAGGGGAGGAGAGACCCAGTACTTC. It yields the protein CATSPDRGGETQYF.

The rearrangement links TRBV11-2 to TRBJ2-3; D unresolved. This CDR3 spans 12 amino acids. The V gene's germline CDR1 is SGHAT and CDR2 FQNNGV. Trimming cost V 1 base and J 6 bases, with 5 bases left between them. CDR3: CASSLVVDTQYF. DNA of the CDR3: TGTGCCAGCAGCTTAGTTGTGGATACGCAGTATTTT.

This clone was recorded a few times. The DNA of the CDR3 is TGTGCCAGCAGTGTGAGCGGGGGTCGGACCGGGGAGCTGTTTTTT. Translating it yields CASSVSGGRTGELFF. This rearrangement joins TRBV2 to TRBJ2-2; 8 bases line up with TRBD2. The CDR3 consists of 15 residues. Germline assignment: CDR1 SNHLY and CDR2 FYNNEI. V lost 4 bases and J lost 5; bases outside the gene matches: 6.

The chain joins TRBV7-9 to TRBJ2-5; either TRBD1 or TRBD2 may fit D (5 bases each). The ends were cut back, 0 bases at V and 5 bases at J, with 16 bases in the middle. Germline values: CDR1 SEHNR, CDR2 FQNEAQ (reference sequence). The CDR3 runs 16 residues. DNA for the CDR3: TGTGCCAGCAGCTTAGCCCCGGGGCTAGGGCGTGAGACCCAGTACTTC. This translates into CASSLAPGLGRETQYF.

This chain joins TRBV10-3 and TRBJ1-1; 7 nucleotides match TRBD1. With V trimmed by 3 bases and J by 5 bases, 15 bases remained unmatched. The CDR3 loop spans 17 amino acids. Germline-derived CDR1 and CDR2 are ENHRY and SYGVKD. The CDR3 is CAISDSLKTGVGTEAFF. The DNA for the CDR3 is TGTGCCATCAGTGATTCCCTCAAAACAGGGGTAGGGACTGAAGCTTTCTTT.

The chain joins TRBV11-2 to TRBJ2-1, with 11 bases lining up with TRBD1. V lost 4 bases, J lost 6 bases, and 2 bases stayed unmatched. Per germline, CDR1 SGHAT and CDR2 FQNNGV. This CDR3 contains 14 residues. The CDR3 DNA sequence: TGTGCCAGCAGCTGGGACAGGGGGATCAATGAGCAGTTCTTC. It specifies CASSWDRGINEQFF.

The rearrangement uses TRBV6-5 and TRBJ1-4; D may be TRBD1 (6 bases). Germline assignment: CDR1 MNHEY and CDR2 SVGAGI. The CDR3 covers 15 residues. Trimming shortened V by 8 bases and J by 8 bases, and 21 bases separated the two germline ends. In nucleotides, the CDR3 is TGTGCCAGCGGGGATCGCGGACAGCACCAAGAAAAACTGTTTTTT. Protein product: CASGDRGQHQEKLFF.

The chain couples TRBV11-2 to TRBJ2-1, with TRBD2 as a possible D gene (6 bases). Trimming removed 8 bases from V and 10 bases from J, with 9 bases in between. Germline loops: CDR1 SGHAT, CDR2 FQNNGV. The CDR3 has 10 amino acids. In DNA form, the CDR3 reads TGTGCCAGCGGAGGACTAGAGCAGTTCTTC. Protein: CASGGLEQFF. Full variable domain (remainder filled in from reference TRBV11-2 and TRBJ2-1): EAGVAQSPRYKIIEKRQSVAFWCNPISGHATLYWYQQILGQGPKLLIQFQNNGVVDDSQLPKDRFSAERLKGVDSTLKIQPAKLEDSAVYLCASGGLEQFFGPGTRLTVL.

J is TRBJ1-4 and V is TRBV29-1, with 8 bases lining up with TRBD1. Germline V gives CDR1 SQVTM, CDR2 ANQGSEA. The CDR3 is 14 amino acids. J was trimmed by 0 bases and V by 6 bases; bases with no gene match: 3. Here the CDR3 DNA reads TGCAGCGTGACAGGGGTCTCAACTAATGAAAAACTGTTTTTT. It encodes CSVTGVSTNEKLFF.

This clone has a single count. This chain uses TRBV9 with TRBJ2-2; D remains ambiguous. Per the germline V gene, CDR1 is SGDLS and CDR2 is YYNGEE. Trimming left V 0 bases short and J 1 base short, with 4 bases between. The CDR3 consists of 14 residues. CDR3 DNA sequence: TGTGCCAGCAGCGTAGACAGGAACACCGGGGAGCTGTTTTTT. This translates into CASSVDRNTGELFF.

The chain uses TRBV29-1 and TRBJ2-1; perhaps D is TRBD1 or TRBD2 (6 bases each). The CDR3 is 15 amino acids. CDR1 is SQVTM, CDR2 ANQGSEA, per germline. The V and J ends lost 3 bases and 5 bases respectively, with 17 bases between them. In nucleotides, the CDR3 is TGCAGCGTTGAGGGTGGAGGGGGTAGCCACAATGAGCAGTTCTTC. Protein product: CSVEGGGGSHNEQFF.

The chain combines TRBV7-2 with TRBJ2-7; no firm D call. Germline V gives CDR1 SGHTA, CDR2 FQGNSA. This CDR3 contains 13 residues. V was pared by 5 bases and J by 4 bases, with 12 bases between. The CDR3 nucleotides read TGTGCCAGCAGCGACCTCACATTATACGAGCAGTACTTC. Its protein is CASSDLTLYEQYF.

CDR3 sequence: CASSLAGTASYEQYF. DNA for the CDR3: TGTGCCAGCAGCTTGGCCGGGACAGCTTCCTACGAGCAGTACTTC. The chain is built from TRBV5-5 and TRBJ2-7; 7 nucleotides match TRBD1. The CDR3 has 15 amino acids. V shed 0 bases, J shed 1 base, and the junction held 4 bases outside the gene matches. Germline CDR1 and CDR2: SGHKS and YYEKEE (reference sequence). Together with reference TRBV5-5 and TRBJ2-7, the CDR3 gives the full variable domain: DAGVTQSPTHLIKTRGQQVTLRCSPISGHKSVSWYQQVLGQGPQFIFQYYEKEERGRGNFPDRFSARQFPNYSSELNVNALLLGDSALYLCASSLAGTASYEQYFGPGTRLTVT.

The J gene is TRBJ1-1, the V gene TRBV18, with D unresolved. Per the germline V gene, CDR1 is KGHSH and CDR2 is LQKENI. Between the trimmed V and J ends, which lost 6 bases and 0 bases, there was a span of 8 bases. CDR3 length: 13 residues. As DNA, the CDR3 is TGTGCCAGCTCGCCTACATTGAACACTGAAGCTTTCTTT. Translated: CASSPTLNTEAFF.

This chain connects TRBV18 to TRBJ2-2; D is possibly TRBD2 (5 bases). The germline V gene has CDR1 KGHSH and CDR2 LQKENI. This CDR3 is 15 amino acids long. V gave up 3 bases and J gave up 4 bases, with 12 bases separating them. The CDR3 region has the DNA TGTGCCAGCTCACCCTCTATAGAGGGCACCGGGGAGCTGTTTTTT. Its protein product is CASSPSIEGTGELFF.

This clone was seen a few times. The chain joins TRBV18 to TRBJ2-1, with TRBD2 matching 7 bases. J lost 9 bases, V lost 2 bases, and 7 bases had no gene match. CDR1 KGHSH and CDR2 LQKENI come from the germline V gene. The CDR3 totals 14 residues. CDR3 bases: TGTGCCAGCTCACCATCGGGGACTACCATTGAGCAGTTCTTC. This codes for CASSPSGTTIEQFF.

This clone was counted once. The chain employs TRBV7-9 and TRBJ2-1; possibly TRBD1 for D (6 bases). Germline assignment: CDR1 SEHNR and CDR2 FQNEAQ (reference sequence). The CDR3 consists of 15 residues. V lost 1 base, J lost 7 bases, and 14 bases lay in between. In DNA, the CDR3 is TGTGCCAGCAGCTTAGTCAGGGGACACCCTAATGAGCAGTTCTTC. This sequence encodes CASSLVRGHPNEQFF.